This T cell receptor (beta chain) derives from a study of PD-1 blockade in classical Hodgkin lymphoma. Clones were sequenced by immunoSEQ multiplex PCR, and TCRdb holds only the in-frame ones, with some missing. The sample carries over 70,000 clones, around 90% recorded once. This clone was seen just once. The CDR3 covers 17 residues. V was pared by 5 bases and J by 1 base, with 14 bases of the junction left unmatched. The germline V gene has CDR1 SGHAT and CDR2 FQNNGV. With no exception, relapse followed autologous stem cell transplantation in all patients, and brentuximab vedotin exposure varied. The chain links TRBV11-2 to TRBJ2-7; TRBD1 matches at 7 bases. Sequencing was performed on peripheral blood mononuclear cells (PBMCs), taken at baseline. The source is a human donor with classical Hodgkin lymphoma. The DNA of the CDR3 is TGTGCCAGCAGCCTCTCTCGAGGGGGCGAAGGATCCTACGAGCAGTACTTC. Translation gives CASSLSRGGEGSYEQYF.